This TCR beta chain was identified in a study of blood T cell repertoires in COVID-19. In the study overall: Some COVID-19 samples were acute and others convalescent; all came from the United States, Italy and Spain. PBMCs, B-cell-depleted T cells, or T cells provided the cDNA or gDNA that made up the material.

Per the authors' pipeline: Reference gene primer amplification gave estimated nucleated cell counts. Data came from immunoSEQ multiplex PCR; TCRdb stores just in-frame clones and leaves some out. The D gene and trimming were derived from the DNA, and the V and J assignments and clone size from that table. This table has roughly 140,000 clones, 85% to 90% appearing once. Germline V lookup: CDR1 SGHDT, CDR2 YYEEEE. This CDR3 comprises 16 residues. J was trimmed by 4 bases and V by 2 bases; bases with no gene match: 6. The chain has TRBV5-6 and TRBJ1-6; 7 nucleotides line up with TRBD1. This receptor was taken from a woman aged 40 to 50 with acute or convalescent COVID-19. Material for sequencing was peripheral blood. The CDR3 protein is CASSFGRGTYNSPLHF. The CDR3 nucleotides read TGTGCCAGCAGCTTTGGCAGGGGGACGTATAATTCACCCCTCCACTTT.